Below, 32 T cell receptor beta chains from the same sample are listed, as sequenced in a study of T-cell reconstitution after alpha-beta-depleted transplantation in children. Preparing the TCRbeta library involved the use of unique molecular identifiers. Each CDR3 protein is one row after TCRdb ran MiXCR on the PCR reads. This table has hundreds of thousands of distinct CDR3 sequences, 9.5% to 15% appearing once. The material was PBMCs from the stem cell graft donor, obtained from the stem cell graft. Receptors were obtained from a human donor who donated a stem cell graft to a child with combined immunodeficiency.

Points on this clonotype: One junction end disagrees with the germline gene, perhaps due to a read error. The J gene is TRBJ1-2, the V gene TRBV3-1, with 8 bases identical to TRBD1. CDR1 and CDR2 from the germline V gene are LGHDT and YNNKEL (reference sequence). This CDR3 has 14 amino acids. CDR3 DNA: TGTACCAGCAGTCCCCGGACAGGGAGGGCTGGCTACACCTTC. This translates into CTSSPRTGRAGYTF.

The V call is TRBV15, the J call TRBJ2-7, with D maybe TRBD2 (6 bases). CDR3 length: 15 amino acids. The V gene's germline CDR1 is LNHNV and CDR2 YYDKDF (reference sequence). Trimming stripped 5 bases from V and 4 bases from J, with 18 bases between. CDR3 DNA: TGTGCCACCAGCGGCAGAAGCGGGCCGGGGTACGAGCAGTACTTC. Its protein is CATSGRSGPGYEQYF.

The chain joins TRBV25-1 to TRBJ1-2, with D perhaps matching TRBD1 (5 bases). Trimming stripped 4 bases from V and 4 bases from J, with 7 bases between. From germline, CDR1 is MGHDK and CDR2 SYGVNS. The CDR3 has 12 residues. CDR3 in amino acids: CASSGQFYGYTF. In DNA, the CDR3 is TGTGCCAGCAGTGGACAGTTCTATGGCTACACCTTC.

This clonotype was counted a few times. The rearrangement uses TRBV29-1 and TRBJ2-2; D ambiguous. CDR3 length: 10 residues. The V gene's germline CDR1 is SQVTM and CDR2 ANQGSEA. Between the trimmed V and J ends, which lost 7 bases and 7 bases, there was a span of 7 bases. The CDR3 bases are TGCAGCGCCTGGAGCGGGGAGCTGTTTTTT. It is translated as CSAWSGELFF.

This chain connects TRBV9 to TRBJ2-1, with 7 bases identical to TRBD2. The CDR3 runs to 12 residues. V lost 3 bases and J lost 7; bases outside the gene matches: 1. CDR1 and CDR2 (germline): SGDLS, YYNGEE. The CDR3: CASSAGRNEQFF. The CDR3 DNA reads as TGTGCCAGCAGCGCCGGGAGGAATGAGCAGTTCTTC.

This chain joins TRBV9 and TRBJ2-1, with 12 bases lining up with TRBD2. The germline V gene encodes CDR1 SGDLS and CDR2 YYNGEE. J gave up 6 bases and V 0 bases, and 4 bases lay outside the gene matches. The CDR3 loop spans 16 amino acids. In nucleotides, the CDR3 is TGTGCCAGCAGCGTAGTTGGGACTAGCGGGTCCAATGAGCAGTTCTTC. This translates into CASSVVGTSGSNEQFF.

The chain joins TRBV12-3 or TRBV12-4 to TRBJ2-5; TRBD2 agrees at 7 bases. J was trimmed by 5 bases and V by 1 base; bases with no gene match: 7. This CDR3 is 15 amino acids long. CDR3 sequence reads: CASSLGASGYETQYF. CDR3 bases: TGTGCCAGCAGTTTAGGCGCTAGCGGCTATGAGACCCAGTACTTC.

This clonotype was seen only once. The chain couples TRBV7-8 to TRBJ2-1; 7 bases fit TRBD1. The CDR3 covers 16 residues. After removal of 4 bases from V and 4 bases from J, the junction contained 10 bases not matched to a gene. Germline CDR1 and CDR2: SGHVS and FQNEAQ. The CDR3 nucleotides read TGTGCCAGCAGCTCCTCGGAGACAGGGTGGTACAATGAGCAGTTCTTC. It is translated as CASSSSETGWYNEQFF.

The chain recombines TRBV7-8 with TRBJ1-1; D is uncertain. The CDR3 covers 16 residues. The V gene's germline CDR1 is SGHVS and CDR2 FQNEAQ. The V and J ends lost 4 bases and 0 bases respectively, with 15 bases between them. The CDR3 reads CASSSVTQRLNTEAFF. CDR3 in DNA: TGTGCCAGCAGCTCCGTAACACAGCGATTGAACACTGAAGCTTTCTTT.

The CDR3: CASSDHRDSNYGYTF. The CDR3 bases are TGCGCCAGCAGCGATCACCGCGACTCTAACTATGGCTACACCTTC. The chain is built from TRBV5-1 and TRBJ1-2; D is uncertain. Germline assignment: CDR1 SGHRS and CDR2 YFSETQ. The V and J ends lost 4 bases and 0 bases respectively, with 13 bases between them. CDR3 size: 15 residues.

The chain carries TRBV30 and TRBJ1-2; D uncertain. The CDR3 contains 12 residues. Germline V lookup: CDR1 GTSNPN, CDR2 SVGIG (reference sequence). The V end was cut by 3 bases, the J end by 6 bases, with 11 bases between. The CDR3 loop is CAWRRTEDGYTF. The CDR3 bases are TGTGCCTGGAGACGGACGGAGGATGGCTACACCTTC.

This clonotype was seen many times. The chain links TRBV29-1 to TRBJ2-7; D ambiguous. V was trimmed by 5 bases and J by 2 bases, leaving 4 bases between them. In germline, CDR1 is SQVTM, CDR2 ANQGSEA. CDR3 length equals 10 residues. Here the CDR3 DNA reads TGCAGCGTTAAGACCTACGAGCAGTACTTC. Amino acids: CSVKTYEQYF.

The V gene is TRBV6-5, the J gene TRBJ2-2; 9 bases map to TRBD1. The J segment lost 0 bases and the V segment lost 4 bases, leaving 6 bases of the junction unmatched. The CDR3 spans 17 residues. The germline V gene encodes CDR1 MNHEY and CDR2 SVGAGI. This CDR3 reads CASSSRDRVANTGELFF. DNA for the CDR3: TGTGCCAGCAGTTCAAGGGACAGGGTCGCGAACACCGGGGAGCTGTTTTTT.

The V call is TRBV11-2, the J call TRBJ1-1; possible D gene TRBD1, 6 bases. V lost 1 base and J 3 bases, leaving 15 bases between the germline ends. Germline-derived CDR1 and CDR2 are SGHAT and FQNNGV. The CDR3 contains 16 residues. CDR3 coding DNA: TGTGCCAGCAGCTTAGCGATCGCAGGGGCGTACACTGAAGCTTTCTTT. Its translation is CASSLAIAGAYTEAFF.

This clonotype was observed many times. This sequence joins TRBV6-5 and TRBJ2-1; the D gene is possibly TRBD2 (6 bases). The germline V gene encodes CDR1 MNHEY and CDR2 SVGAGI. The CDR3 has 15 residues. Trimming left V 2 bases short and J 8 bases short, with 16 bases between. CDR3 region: CASSYGGAVGYEQFF. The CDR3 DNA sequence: TGTGCCAGCAGTTACGGCGGGGCCGTAGGATATGAGCAGTTCTTC.

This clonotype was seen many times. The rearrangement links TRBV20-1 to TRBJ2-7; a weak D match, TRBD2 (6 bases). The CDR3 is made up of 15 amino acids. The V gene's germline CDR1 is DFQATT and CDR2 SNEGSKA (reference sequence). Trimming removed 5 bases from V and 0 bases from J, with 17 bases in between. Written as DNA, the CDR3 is TGCAGTGCTGCCGATGGAGCGGGTGACTCCTACGAGCAGTACTTC. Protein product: CSAADGAGDSYEQYF.

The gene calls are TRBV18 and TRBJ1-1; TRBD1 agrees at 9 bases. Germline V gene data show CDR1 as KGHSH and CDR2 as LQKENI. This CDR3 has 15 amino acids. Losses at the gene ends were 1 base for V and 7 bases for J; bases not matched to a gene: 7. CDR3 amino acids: CASSPLYRGQGEAFF. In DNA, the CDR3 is TGTGCCAGCTCACCACTTTACAGGGGGCAGGGTGAAGCTTTCTTT.

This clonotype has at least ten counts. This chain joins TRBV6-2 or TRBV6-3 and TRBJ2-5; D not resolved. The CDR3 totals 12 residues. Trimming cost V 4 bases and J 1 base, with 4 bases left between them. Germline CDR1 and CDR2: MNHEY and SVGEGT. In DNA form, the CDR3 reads TGTGCCAGCAGTTTCATCCAAGAGACCCAGTACTTC. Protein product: CASSFIQETQYF.

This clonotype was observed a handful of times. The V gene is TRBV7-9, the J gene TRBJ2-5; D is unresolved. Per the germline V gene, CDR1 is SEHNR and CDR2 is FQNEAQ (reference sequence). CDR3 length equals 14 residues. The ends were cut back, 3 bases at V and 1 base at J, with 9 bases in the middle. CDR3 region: CASSFVTLQETQYF. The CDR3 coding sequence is TGTGCCAGCAGCTTCGTAACGCTCCAAGAGACCCAGTACTTC.

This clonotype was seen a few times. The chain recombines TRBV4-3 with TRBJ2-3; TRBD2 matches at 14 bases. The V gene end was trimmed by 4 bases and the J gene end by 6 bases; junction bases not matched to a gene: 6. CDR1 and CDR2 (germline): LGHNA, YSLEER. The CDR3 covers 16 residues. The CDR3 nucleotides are TGCGCCAGCAGCCCGACCTGGACTAGCGGGAGGGATACGCAGTATTTT. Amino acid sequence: CASSPTWTSGRDTQYF.

DNA for the CDR3: TGTGCCAGCAGCCAAGAACTAGCAGGACTCTACTACGAGCAGTACTTC. Translating gives CASSQELAGLYYEQYF. The V and J genes are TRBV3-1 and TRBJ2-7, with a possible D match to TRBD2 (6 bases). The germline V gene has CDR1 LGHDT and CDR2 YNNKEL (reference sequence). The CDR3 is 16 residues long. V lost 0 bases, J lost 3 bases, and 15 bases lay in between.

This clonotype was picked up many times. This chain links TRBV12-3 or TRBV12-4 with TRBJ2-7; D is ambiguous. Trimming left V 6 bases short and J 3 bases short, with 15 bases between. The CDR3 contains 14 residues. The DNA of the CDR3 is TGTGCCAGCAGGAATGACGGATGGATCTACGAGCAGTACTTC. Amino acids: CASRNDGWIYEQYF.

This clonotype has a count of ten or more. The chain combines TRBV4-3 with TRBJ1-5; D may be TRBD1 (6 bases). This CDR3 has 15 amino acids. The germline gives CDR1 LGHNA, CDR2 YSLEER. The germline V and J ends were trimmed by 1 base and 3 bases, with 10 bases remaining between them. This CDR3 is CASSQGGQPNQPQHF. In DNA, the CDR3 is TGCGCCAGCAGCCAAGGGGGGCAGCCCAATCAGCCCCAGCATTTT.

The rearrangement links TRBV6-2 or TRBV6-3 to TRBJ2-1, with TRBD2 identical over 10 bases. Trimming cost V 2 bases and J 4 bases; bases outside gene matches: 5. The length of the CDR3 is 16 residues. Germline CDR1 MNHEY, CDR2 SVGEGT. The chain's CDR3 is CASSYERGGRYNEQFF. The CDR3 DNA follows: TGTGCCAGCAGTTACGAGCGGGGGGGCCGTTACAATGAGCAGTTCTTC.

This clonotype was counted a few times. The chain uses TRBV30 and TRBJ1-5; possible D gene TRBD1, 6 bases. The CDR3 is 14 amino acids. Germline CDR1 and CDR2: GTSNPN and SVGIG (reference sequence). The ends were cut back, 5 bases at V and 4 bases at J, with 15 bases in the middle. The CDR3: CAWGETGPNQPQHF. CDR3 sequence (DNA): TGTGCCTGGGGAGAGACAGGCCCGAATCAGCCCCAGCATTTT.

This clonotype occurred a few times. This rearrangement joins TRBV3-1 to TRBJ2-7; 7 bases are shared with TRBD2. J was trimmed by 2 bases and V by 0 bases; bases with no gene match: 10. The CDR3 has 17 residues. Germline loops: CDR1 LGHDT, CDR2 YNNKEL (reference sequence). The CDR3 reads CASSQDVGLGGTYEQYF. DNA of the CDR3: TGTGCCAGCAGCCAAGATGTTGGACTAGGAGGGACCTACGAGCAGTACTTC.

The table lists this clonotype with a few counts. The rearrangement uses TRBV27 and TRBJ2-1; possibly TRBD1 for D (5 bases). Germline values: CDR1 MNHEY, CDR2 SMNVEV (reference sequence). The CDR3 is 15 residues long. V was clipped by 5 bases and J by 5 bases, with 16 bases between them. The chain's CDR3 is CASSTQNGANNEQFF. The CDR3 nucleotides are TGTGCCAGCAGTACTCAGAATGGGGCCAACAATGAGCAGTTCTTC.

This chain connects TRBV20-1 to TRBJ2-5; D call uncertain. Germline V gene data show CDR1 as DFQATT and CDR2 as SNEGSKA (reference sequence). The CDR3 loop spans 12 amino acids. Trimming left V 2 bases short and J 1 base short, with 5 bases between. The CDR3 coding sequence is TGCAGTGCTAGAAGGATCCAAGAGACCCAGTACTTC. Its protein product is CSARRIQETQYF.

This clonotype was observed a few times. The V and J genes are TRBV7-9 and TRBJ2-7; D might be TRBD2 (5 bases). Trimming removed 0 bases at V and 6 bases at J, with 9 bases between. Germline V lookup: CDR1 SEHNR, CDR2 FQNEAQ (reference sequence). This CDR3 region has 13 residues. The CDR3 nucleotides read TGTGCCAGCAGCTTAGCTACTAGGTCCGAGCAGTACTTC. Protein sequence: CASSLATRSEQYF.

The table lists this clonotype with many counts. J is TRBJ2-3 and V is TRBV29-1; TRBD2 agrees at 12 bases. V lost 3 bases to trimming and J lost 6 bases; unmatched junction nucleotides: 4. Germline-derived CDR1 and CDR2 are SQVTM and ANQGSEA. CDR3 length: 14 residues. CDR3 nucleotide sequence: TGCAGCGTTGAGGCTAGCGGGAGGGTGGATACGCAGTATTTT. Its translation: CSVEASGRVDTQYF.

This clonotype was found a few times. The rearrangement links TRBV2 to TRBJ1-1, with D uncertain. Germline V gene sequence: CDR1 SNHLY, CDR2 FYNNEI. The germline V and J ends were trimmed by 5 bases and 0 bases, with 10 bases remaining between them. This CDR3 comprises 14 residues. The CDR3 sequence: CASSLETMNTEAFF. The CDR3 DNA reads TGTGCCAGCAGTCTAGAAACCATGAACACTGAAGCTTTCTTT.

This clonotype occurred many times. CDR3 residues: CASSPRYAVMNTEAFF. CDR3 coding DNA: TGTGCCAGCAGCCCAAGATATGCCGTTATGAACACTGAAGCTTTCTTT. J is TRBJ1-1 and V is TRBV7-9; no reliable D call. The CDR3 has 16 residues. Trimming removed 5 bases from V and 0 bases from J, with 16 bases in between. Germline V gene data show CDR1 as SEHNR and CDR2 as FQNEAQ (reference sequence).